This TCR beta chain emerged from a study of T-cell reconstitution after alpha-beta-depleted transplantation in children. The study's findings and limits: Where alpha-beta T cells came from about two months after transplant was reportedly several hundred expanded graft clones. In some patients, recipient T cells and intrathymic progenitors surviving conditioning explained high day-60 diversity. When one year had passed after transplant, most T-cell counts and diversity came from newly produced T cells.

For this clonotype: What it recognizes is unknown.

Trimming at V came to 2 bases and at J to 8 bases, leaving 4 bases not matched to a gene. The CDR3 length is 14 residues. From germline, CDR1 is SGHRS and CDR2 YFSETQ. Unique molecular identifiers tagged the TCRbeta library. TCRdb analysed the PCR reads with MiXCR anew, one entry per CDR3 protein. The sample holds 200,000 to 300,000 distinct CDR3 sequences, more than 20% seen once. This receptor was identified in a female patient aged 2-10 years who had a stem cell transplant for congenital amegakaryocytic thrombocytopenia, so the T cells may come from the graft donor. The chain carries TRBV5-1 and TRBJ1-6, with 7 bases aligning to TRBD1. The sequences come from PBMCs, mostly from graft donor cells, collected 360 days after TCRalphabeta/CD19-depleted stem cell transplant. CDR3: CASSFKGADSPLHF. The CDR3 nucleotides are TGCGCCAGCAGCTTTAAGGGGGCGGATTCACCCCTCCACTTT.